This TCR beta chain was found in a study of human T cells and chemical hapten exposure. Study outcomes and limitations: DPC sensitization produced no change in TCRs with frequency above 1 in 1000.

TCRdb re-called the RACE reads with MiXCR, one entry per CDR3 protein. The repertoire includes under 200,000 distinct CDR3 sequences, just under 30% of them detected once, and less than 3% sits in the top ten. In the case of this clonotype: The antigen remains unidentified.

The CDR3 spans 16 residues. Per germline, CDR1 MDHEN and CDR2 SYDVKM. Trimming took off 5 bases at V and 6 bases at J, with 23 bases between the two ends. Time point denoted: pre-sensitization, week 0. Indicated treatment: therapeutic diphenylcyclopropenone sensitization with weekly scalp DPC. The TCR was taken from a woman aged 30 to 39 with alopecia areata. Some clones in this sample may be carry-over from other donors' samples. The chain couples TRBV28 to TRBJ2-7, with D tentatively TRBD1 or TRBD2 (7 bases each). This specimen consisted of whole blood, obtained in connection with sensitization to the hapten diphenylcyclopropenone (DPC). In nucleotides, the CDR3 is TGTGCCAGCAGTACCCCGGGGGAGGGGGCCCCCCTCGAGCAGTACTTC. Protein product: CASSTPGEGAPLEQYF.